This T cell receptor beta chain was retrieved from a study of blood T cell repertoires in COVID-19 (dated by TCRdb to between 2020 and 2021). At the level of the whole study: The collaborator samples originated in the United States, Italy and Spain and spanned the acute and convalescent phases of COVID-19. The prospective study material was composed of cDNA or gDNA derived from T cells, B-cell-depleted T cells, or PBMCs. The sample metadata nearly always contained a de-identified subject ID, COVID-19 status, age in years and sex. The dataset comprised deeply sampled blood TCRbeta repertoires from subjects exposed to, actively infected with, or recovered from COVID-19. Samples came from the ongoing ImmuneRACE study (first 160 participants) plus 1,254 subjects from 6 global collaborators. Where available, HLA class I and class II types were taken from metadata supplied by the sample provider and were not determined by assay-based typing. The repertoires were released in a freely available public database intended as a resource for research on the immune response to SARS-CoV-2. What the research found in general, with its limitations: The amount of clinical and demographic metadata varied by source and participant and was provided uncurated.

Whole blood was collected in K2EDTA tubes by collaborating institutions according to the institutions' own protocols. For TCRbeta analysis, collaborator samples were shipped as frozen whole blood, as isolated PBMCs, or as DNA extracted from either sample type. The immunoSEQ Assay, a bias-controlled multiplex PCR, was used to amplify TCRbeta CDR3 regions from genomic DNA. Per the source publication's procedure: The number of nucleated cells in each sample was estimated by amplification of reference gene primers within the assay. To quantify the absolute abundance of each unique TCRbeta CDR3 rearrangement, sequence reads were collapsed and filtered. Productive Simpson clonality was computed per sample as the square root of Simpson's diversity index over productive rearrangements. Not all clones reach the TCRdb copy of this immuneACCESS table, which keeps in-frame sequences only. Checked studies attribute under half of the gap to unresolved V genes and leave the rest unexplained. V, J and clone size are taken as reported in that table, and D and trimming were inferred from the DNA itself. This sample holds about 380,000 clones; 89% were observed only once. The top ten clonotypes cover 1% to 1.5% of the sample.

This clone showed up many times. The antigen it recognizes is unknown. Per-base quality was not reported, and no clone a single base away is much larger than it. The CDR3, from cysteine to phenylalanine, totals 15 residues. The DNA shown is the 45-base CDR3, in frame from base 1. For CDR1 and CDR2, the germline V gene lists LGHNT and FRNRAP. Trimming removed 3 bases from V and 5 bases from J; the gene matches leave 3 bases unexplained. The sequenced sample was peripheral blood. The chain is assembled from TRBV12-5 and TRBJ2-1; 11 central bases correspond to TRBD2. The TCR originated in a man aged 40-50 years with acute or convalescent COVID-19. In nucleotides, the sequence is TGTGCTAGTGGTTTAGGGGGACTAGCGGACAATGAGCAGTTCTTC. Its protein product is CASGLGGLADNEQFF.